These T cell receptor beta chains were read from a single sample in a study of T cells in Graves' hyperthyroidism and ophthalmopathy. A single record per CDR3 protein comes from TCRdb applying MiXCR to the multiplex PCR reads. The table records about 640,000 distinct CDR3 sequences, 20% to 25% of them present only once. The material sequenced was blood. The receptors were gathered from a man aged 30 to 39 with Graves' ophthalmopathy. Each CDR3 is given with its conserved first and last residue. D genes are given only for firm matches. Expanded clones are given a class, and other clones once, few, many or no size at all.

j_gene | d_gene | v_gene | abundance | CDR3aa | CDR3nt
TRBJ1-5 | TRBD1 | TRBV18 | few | CASSFDRVYQPQHF | TGTGCCAGCTCATTCGACAGGGTCTATCAGCCCCAGCATTTT
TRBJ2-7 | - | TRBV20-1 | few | CSARASFQRWGEQYF | TGCAGTGCTAGAGCCAGTTTCCAGAGATGGGGCGAGCAGTACTTC
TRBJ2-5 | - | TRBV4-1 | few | CASSQDLDSGQTQYF | TGCGCCAGCAGCCAAGATCTCGACAGTGGCCAGACCCAGTACTTC
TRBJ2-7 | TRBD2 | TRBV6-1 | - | CASSTNSGSYEQYF | TGTGCCAGCAGCACAAATAGCGGGAGCTACGAGCAGTACTTC
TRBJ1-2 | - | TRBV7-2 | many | CASSGRDIRNYGYTF | TGTGCCAGCAGCGGGCGGGACATCCGAAACTATGGCTACACCTTC
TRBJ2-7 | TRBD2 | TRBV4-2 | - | CASSQDGGRALGQYF | TGTGCCAGCAGCCAAGACGGCGGGAGGGCCCTCGGGCAGTACTTC
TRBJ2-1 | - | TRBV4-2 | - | CASSQEVGVGYNEQFF | TGTGCCAGCAGCCAAGAGGTGGGAGTGGGTTACAATGAGCAGTTCTTC
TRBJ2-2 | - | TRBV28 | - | CASRAPAGTERGLTGELFF | TGTGCCAGCCGAGCCCCGGCGGGCACAGAGAGAGGGCTAACCGGGGAGCTGTTTTTT
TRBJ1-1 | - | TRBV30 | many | CALKTGTENTEAFF | TGTGCATTGAAGACCGGGACCGAGAACACTGAAGCTTTCTTT
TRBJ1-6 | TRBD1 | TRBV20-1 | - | CSAGQGNSPLHF | TGCAGTGCGGGACAGGGTAATTCACCCCTCCACTTT